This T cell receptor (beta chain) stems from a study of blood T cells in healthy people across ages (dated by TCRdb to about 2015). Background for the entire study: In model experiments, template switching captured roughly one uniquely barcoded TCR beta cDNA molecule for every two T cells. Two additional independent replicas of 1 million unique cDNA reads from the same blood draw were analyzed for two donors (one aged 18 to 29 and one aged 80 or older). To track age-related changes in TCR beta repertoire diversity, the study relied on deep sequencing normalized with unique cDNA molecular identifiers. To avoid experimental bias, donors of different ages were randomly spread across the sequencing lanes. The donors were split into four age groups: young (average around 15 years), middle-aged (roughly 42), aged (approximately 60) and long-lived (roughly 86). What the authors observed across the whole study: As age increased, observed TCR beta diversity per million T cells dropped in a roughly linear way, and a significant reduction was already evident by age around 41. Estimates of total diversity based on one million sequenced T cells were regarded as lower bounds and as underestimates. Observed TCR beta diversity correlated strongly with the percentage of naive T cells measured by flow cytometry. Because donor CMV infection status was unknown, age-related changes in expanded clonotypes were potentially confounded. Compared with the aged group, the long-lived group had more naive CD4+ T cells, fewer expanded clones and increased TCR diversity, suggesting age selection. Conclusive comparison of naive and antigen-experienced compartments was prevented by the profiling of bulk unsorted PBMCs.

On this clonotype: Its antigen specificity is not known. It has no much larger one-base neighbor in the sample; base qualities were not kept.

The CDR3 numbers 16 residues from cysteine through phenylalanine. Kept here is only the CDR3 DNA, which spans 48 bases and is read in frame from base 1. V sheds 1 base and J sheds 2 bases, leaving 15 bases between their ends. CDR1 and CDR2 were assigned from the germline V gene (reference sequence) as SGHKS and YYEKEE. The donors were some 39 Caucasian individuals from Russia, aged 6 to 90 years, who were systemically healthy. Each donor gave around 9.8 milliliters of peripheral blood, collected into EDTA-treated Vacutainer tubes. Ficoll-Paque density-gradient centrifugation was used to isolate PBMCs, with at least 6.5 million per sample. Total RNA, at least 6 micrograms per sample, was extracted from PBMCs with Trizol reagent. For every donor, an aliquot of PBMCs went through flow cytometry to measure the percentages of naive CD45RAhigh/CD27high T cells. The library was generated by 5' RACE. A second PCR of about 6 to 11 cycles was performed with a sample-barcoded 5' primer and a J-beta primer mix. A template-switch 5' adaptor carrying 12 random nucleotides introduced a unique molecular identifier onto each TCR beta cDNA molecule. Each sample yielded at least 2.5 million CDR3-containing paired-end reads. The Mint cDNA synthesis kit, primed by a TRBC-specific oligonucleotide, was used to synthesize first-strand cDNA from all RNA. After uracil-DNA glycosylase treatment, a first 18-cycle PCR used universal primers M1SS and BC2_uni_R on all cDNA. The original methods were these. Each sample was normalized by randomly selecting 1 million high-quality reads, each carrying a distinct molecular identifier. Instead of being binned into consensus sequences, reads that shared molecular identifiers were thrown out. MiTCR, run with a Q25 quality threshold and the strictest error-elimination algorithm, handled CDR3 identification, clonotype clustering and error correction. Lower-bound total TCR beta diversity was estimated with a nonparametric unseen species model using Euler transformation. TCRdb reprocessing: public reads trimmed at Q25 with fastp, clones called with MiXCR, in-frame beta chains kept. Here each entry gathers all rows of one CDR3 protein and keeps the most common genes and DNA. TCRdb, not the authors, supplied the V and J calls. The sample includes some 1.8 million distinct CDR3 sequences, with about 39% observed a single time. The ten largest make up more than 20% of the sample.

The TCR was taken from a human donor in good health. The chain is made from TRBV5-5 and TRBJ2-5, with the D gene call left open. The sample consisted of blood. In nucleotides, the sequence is TGTGCCAGCAGCTTGTCTCCGTGGCTCGTGCAAGAGACCCAGTACTTC. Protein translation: CASSLSPWLVQETQYF.